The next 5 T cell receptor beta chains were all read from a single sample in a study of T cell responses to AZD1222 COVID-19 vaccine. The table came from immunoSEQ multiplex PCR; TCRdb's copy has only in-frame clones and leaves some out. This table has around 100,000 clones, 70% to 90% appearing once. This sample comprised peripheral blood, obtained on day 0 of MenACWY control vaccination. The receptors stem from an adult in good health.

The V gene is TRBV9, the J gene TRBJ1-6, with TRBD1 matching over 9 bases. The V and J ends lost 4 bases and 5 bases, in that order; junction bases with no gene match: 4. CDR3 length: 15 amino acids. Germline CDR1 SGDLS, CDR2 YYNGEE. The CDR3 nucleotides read TGTGCCAGCAGCTTGTGGACAGGGGATAATTCACCCCTCCACTTT. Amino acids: CASSLWTGDNSPLHF.

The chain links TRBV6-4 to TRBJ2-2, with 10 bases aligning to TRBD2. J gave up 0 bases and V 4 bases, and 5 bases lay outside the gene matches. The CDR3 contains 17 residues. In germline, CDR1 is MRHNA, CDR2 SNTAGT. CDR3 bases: TGTGCCAGCAGTGTTTTAGCGGGAGGAGCGAACACCGGGGAGCTGTTTTTT. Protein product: CASSVLAGGANTGELFF.

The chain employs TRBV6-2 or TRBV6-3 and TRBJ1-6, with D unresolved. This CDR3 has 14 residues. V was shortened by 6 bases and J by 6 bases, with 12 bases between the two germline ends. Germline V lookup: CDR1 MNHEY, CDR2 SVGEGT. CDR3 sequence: CASSEAGPNSPLHF. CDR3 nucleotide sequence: TGTGCCAGCAGCGAGGCAGGACCTAATTCACCCCTCCACTTT.

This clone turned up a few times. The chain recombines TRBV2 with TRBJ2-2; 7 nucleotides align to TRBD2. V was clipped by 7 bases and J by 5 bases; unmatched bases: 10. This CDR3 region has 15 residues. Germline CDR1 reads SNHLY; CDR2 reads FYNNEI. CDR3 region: CASMGTRTRTGELFF. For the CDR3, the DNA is TGTGCCAGCATGGGCACAAGGACTAGGACCGGGGAGCTGTTTTTT.

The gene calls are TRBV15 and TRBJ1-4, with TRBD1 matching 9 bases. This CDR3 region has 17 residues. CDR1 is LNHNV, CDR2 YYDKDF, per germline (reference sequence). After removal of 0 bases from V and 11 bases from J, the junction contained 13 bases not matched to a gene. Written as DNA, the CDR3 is TGTGCCACCAGCAGAGATCGGCCACAGGGGGCCGTTGGGAAACTGTTTTTT. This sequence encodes CATSRDRPQGAVGKLFF.